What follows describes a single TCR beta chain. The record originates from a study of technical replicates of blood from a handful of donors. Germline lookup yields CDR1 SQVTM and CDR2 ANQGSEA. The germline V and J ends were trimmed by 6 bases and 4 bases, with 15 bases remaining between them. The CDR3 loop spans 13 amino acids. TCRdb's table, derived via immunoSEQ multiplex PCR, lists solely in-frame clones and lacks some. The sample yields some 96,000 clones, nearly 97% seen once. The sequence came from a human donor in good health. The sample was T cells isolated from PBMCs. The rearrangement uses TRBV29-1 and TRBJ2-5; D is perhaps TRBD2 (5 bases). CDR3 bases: TGCAGCGTGCTCACTAGGTTCGCAGAGACCCAGTACTTC. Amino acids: CSVLTRFAETQYF.